This passage covers 30 T cell receptor beta chains from one sample sequenced in a study of OX40 agonist ivuxolimab in advanced cancers. Method: immunoSEQ multiplex PCR; TCRdb's copy keeps in-frame clones and lacks some. The sample consists of some 87,000 clones, 85% to 95% of them appearing once. The sequenced sample was CD4+ or CD8+ T cells sorted from blood, obtained in a trial of the OX40 agonist ivuxolimab. These receptors all come from an adult with an advanced solid tumor such as melanoma, head and neck, liver or kidney cancer.

The chain couples TRBV11-3 to TRBJ2-3, with 14 bases lining up with TRBD2. The CDR3 has 18 residues. Per germline, CDR1 SGHNT and CDR2 YENEEA. V shed 1 base, J shed 1 base, and the junction held 4 bases outside the gene matches. The CDR3 nucleotides read TGTGCCAGCAGCTTAGGGACTAGCGGGAGGTACCGCACAGATACGCAGTATTTT. Translating gives CASSLGTSGRYRTDTQYF.

The V gene is TRBV30, the J gene TRBJ2-1, with D unclear. The CDR3 loop spans 14 amino acids. V lost 4 bases and J 0 bases, leaving 10 bases between the germline ends. CDR1 and CDR2 from the germline V gene are GTSNPN and SVGIG (reference sequence). CDR3 nucleotides: TGTGCCTGGATGGTAGCCAACTCCTACAATGAGCAGTTCTTC. It is translated as CAWMVANSYNEQFF.

This sequence joins TRBV29-1 and TRBJ2-5; D not certain. The ends were cut back, 2 bases at V and 4 bases at J, with 8 bases in the middle. The germline V gene has CDR1 SQVTM and CDR2 ANQGSEA. The CDR3 contains 12 residues. The CDR3 protein is CSVELGLETQYF. The CDR3 DNA reads TGCAGCGTTGAATTAGGGTTAGAGACCCAGTACTTC.

This clone turned up a few times. This chain links TRBV10-3 with TRBJ2-7, with 12 nucleotides matching TRBD2. V dropped 7 bases and J dropped 2; count of bases not matched to a gene: 0. The length of the CDR3 is 13 residues. Germline values: CDR1 ENHRY, CDR2 SYGVKD. CDR3 nucleotide sequence: TGTGCCATCACTAGCGGGAGGGCCTACGAGCAGTACTTC. Residues: CAITSGRAYEQYF.

The chain is built from TRBV11-3 and TRBJ2-1; D is perhaps TRBD1 or TRBD2 (6 bases each). There are 15 residues in the CDR3. Germline V lookup: CDR1 SGHNT, CDR2 YENEEA. The germline V and J ends were trimmed by 5 bases and 6 bases, with 17 bases remaining between them. The DNA for the CDR3 is TGTGCCAGCAGCGTCGGGGGCTTAGCGGTCAATGAGCAGTTCTTC. Translated, it gives CASSVGGLAVNEQFF. Based on the CDR3 plus reference TRBV11-3 and TRBJ2-1, the full variable domain is EAGVVQSPRYKIIEKKQPVAFWCNPISGHNTLYWYLQNLGQGPELLIRYENEEAVDDSQLPKDRFSAERLKGVDSTLKIQPAELGDSAVYLCASSVGGLAVNEQFFGPGTRLTVL.

The chain links TRBV2 to TRBJ1-1, with 7 bases lining up with TRBD1. Germline loops: CDR1 SNHLY, CDR2 FYNNEI. The CDR3 has 12 amino acids. Trimming removed 11 bases from V and 1 base from J; junction bases left unmatched: 4. Here the CDR3 DNA reads TGTGCCGGTAGGACAGGGAACACTGAAGCTTTCTTT. Residues: CAGRTGNTEAFF.

The chain carries TRBV10-3 and TRBJ1-1, with TRBD1 as a possible D gene (6 bases). V shed 2 bases and J shed 3 bases, with 16 bases lying between them. CDR1 is ENHRY, CDR2 SYGVKD, per germline. The CDR3 is made up of 16 amino acids. CDR3 sequence reads: CAISEPYHGQYTEAFF. The CDR3, as DNA: TGTGCCATCAGTGAGCCTTACCACGGACAGTACACTGAAGCTTTCTTT.

The chain uses TRBV6-6 and TRBJ1-1, with D hard to call. This CDR3 has 13 residues. CDR1 and CDR2 (germline): MNHNY, SVGAGI (reference sequence). Trimming took 6 bases from V and 0 from J, leaving 8 bases between them. This CDR3 is CASRLEMNTEAFF. CDR3 sequence (DNA): TGTGCCAGCAGACTAGAGATGAACACTGAAGCTTTCTTT.

Only one count was recorded for this clone. A read error may produce the germline difference seen at one junction end. The gene calls are TRBV7-7 and TRBJ2-2, with 9 bases matching TRBD2. The CDR3 is made up of 17 amino acids. Germline-derived CDR1 and CDR2 are SSHAT and FNYEAQ (reference sequence). This CDR3 is CASSLGQAGGYTGELFF. The DNA for the CDR3 is TGTGCTAGCAGCTTGGGTCAAGCGGGAGGATACACCGGGGAGCTGTTTTTT.

The rearrangement joins TRBV5-6 to TRBJ1-1, with 7 bases identical to TRBD1. J lost 3 bases, V lost 6 bases, and 5 bases had no gene match. The CDR3 runs 13 residues. The germline V gene encodes CDR1 SGHDT and CDR2 YYEEEE. The CDR3 sequence is CASNRTGHTEAFF. The CDR3 DNA reads as TGTGCCAGCAACCGGACAGGCCACACTGAAGCTTTCTTT. Complete variable domain (other parts from reference TRBV5-6 and TRBJ1-1): DAGVTQSPTHLIKTRGQQVTLRCSPKSGHDTVSWYQQALGQGPQFIFQYYEEEERQRGNFPDRFSGHQFPNYSSELNVNALLLGDSALYLCASNRTGHTEAFFGQGTRLTVV.

The V call is TRBV4-2, the J call TRBJ2-7; 10 bases are a match to TRBD2. V lost 4 bases to trimming and J lost 3 bases; unmatched junction nucleotides: 6. CDR3 length: 15 residues. Germline V lookup: CDR1 LGHNA, CDR2 YNFKEQ. The CDR3 coding sequence is TGTGCCAGCAGCCCAGAGCGGGAGGGAAGCTACGAGCAGTACTTC. Translated, it gives CASSPEREGSYEQYF.

This clone turned up a few times. This chain uses TRBV29-1 with TRBJ1-2; tentative D call: TRBD1 (6 bases). The germline CDR1 and CDR2 sequences are SQVTM and ANQGSEA. The CDR3 extends over 15 amino acids. The V gene lost 3 bases and the J gene lost 2 bases, with 16 bases spanning the gap. The CDR3 sequence: CSVDLHNTGNYGYTF. The CDR3, as DNA: TGCAGCGTTGACCTACACAATACAGGGAACTATGGCTACACCTTC.

This sequence joins TRBV5-6 and TRBJ2-7; D is perhaps TRBD2 (5 bases). Trimming pared 0 bases from V and 0 bases from J, leaving 16 bases between. From germline, CDR1 is SGHDT and CDR2 YYEEEE. CDR3 length: 17 residues. The CDR3 bases are TGTGCCAGCAGCTTGGTTTCGGGGAGCGGAAGCTCCTACGAGCAGTACTTC. This sequence encodes CASSLVSGSGSSYEQYF.

In this sample, this clone turned up once. The chain links TRBV9 to TRBJ2-3; 8 nucleotides match TRBD2. This CDR3 is 16 amino acids long. The V and J ends lost 3 bases and 0 bases, in that order; junction bases with no gene match: 6. Germline lookup yields CDR1 SGDLS and CDR2 YYNGEE. The CDR3 DNA is TGTGCCAGCAGCGGTAGAGCGGGAGTTAGCACAGATACGCAGTATTTT. It encodes CASSGRAGVSTDTQYF.

This chain connects TRBV7-9 to TRBJ1-1, with D unclear. Germline values: CDR1 SEHNR, CDR2 FQNEAQ (reference sequence). The CDR3 extends over 11 amino acids. Trimming cost V 5 bases and J 4 bases, with 5 bases left between them. The DNA for the CDR3 is TGTGCCAGCAGCCAAGCCACTGAAGCTTTCTTT. It is translated as CASSQATEAFF.

This sequence joins TRBV25-1 and TRBJ1-1, with D unresolved. From germline, CDR1 is MGHDK and CDR2 SYGVNS. The V end was cut by 1 base, the J end by 4 bases, with 4 bases between. This CDR3 contains 12 residues. CDR3 bases: TGTGCCAGCAGTGAATTGACCACTGAAGCTTTCTTT. Protein: CASSELTTEAFF.

This clone showed up just a few times. V gene TRBV19 combines with J gene TRBJ2-3, with a possible D match to TRBD2 (6 bases). V was clipped by 6 bases and J by 2 bases, with 15 bases between them. Germline values: CDR1 LNHDA, CDR2 SQIVND (reference sequence). The CDR3 is 15 residues long. The CDR3 DNA reads TGTGCCAGTAGCCCGTCCGGGAGCTACACAGATACGCAGTATTTT. Translating gives CASSPSGSYTDTQYF.

This chain uses TRBV5-3 with TRBJ2-2, with D unresolved. TRBV5-3 is placed among ORFs of uncertain function. The V end lost 0 bases, the J end lost 4 bases, and 7 bases lay between the germline ends. This CDR3 has 14 amino acids. CDR3 sequence (DNA): TGTGCCAGAAGCTTGGCCTTCGCCACCGGGGAGCTGTTTTTT. Its translation: CARSLAFATGELFF.

CDR3 sequence reads: CASSFLAGWYQETQYF. The DNA of the CDR3 is TGTGCCAGCAGCTTTCTAGCGGGCTGGTACCAAGAGACCCAGTACTTC. This rearrangement joins TRBV7-2 to TRBJ2-5; TRBD2 aligns across 8 bases. Germline CDR1 and CDR2: SGHTA and FQGNSA. This CDR3 comprises 16 residues. After removal of 3 bases from V and 0 bases from J, the junction contained 6 bases not matched to a gene. The whole variable domain, remainder taken from reference TRBV7-2 and TRBJ2-5, is GAGVSQSPSNKVTEKGKDVELRCDPISGHTALYWYRQSLGQGLEFLIYFQGNSAPDKSGLPSDRFSAERTGGSVSTLTIQRTQQEDSAVYLCASSFLAGWYQETQYFGPGTRLLVL.

This chain links TRBV9 with TRBJ2-7, with a weak D call TRBD2 (5 bases). This CDR3 has 13 residues. Deletions cut 3 bases from V and 2 bases from J, with 9 bases between. Germline V gene sequence: CDR1 SGDLS, CDR2 YYNGEE. The CDR3 sequence is CASSAGSTYEQYF. CDR3 coding DNA: TGTGCCAGCAGCGCGGGGTCTACCTACGAGCAGTACTTC.

This chain links TRBV21-1 with TRBJ2-5; whether TRBD2, the table's D call, matches the DNA was not checked. TRBV21-1 is recorded as a pseudogene. The CDR3 consists of 17 residues. The CDR3 bases are TGTGCCAGCAGCGTACTCAGACTAGCGGGAGATCAAGAGACCCAGTACTTC. The encoded protein is CASSVLRLAGDQETQYF.

The chain has TRBV7-8 and TRBJ2-3; 12 bases are shared with TRBD2. V dropped 8 bases and J dropped 5; count of bases not matched to a gene: 8. CDR1 SGHVS and CDR2 FQNEAQ come from the germline V gene. The CDR3 is 15 residues long. CDR3 DNA sequence: TGTGCCAGCGGTCCTAGCGGGAGGGCCGTAGATACGCAGTATTTT. Translating it yields CASGPSGRAVDTQYF.

The chain has TRBV29-1 and TRBJ2-1; D unresolved. The CDR3 covers 12 residues. Germline V gene sequence: CDR1 SQVTM, CDR2 ANQGSEA. Trimming left V 0 bases short and J 3 bases short, with 3 bases between. Here the CDR3 reads CSVEDNYNEQFF. The CDR3, as DNA: TGCAGCGTTGAAGATAACTACAATGAGCAGTTCTTC.

The chain joins TRBV19 to TRBJ1-1, with 12 bases identical to TRBD1. Germline CDR1 and CDR2: LNHDA and SQIVND (reference sequence). The CDR3 consists of 16 residues. The ends lost 6 bases at V and 4 bases at J; junction bases unmatched: 9. This chain's CDR3 is CASRPGTGGTGTEAFF. CDR3 DNA sequence: TGTGCCAGTAGACCTGGGACAGGGGGCACGGGCACTGAAGCTTTCTTT.

The chain links TRBV4-3 to TRBJ2-1, with a weak D call TRBD2 (5 bases). CDR1 and CDR2 (germline): LGHNA, YSLEER. CDR3 length equals 14 residues. V was trimmed by 1 base and J by 3 bases, leaving 7 bases between them. The CDR3 bases are TGCGCCAGCAGCCAAGGGACTTTCTACAATGAGCAGTTCTTC. Protein: CASSQGTFYNEQFF.

This chain links TRBV4-2 with TRBJ1-1; D is undetermined. The V gene's germline CDR1 is LGHNA and CDR2 YNFKEQ. Trimming took off 1 base at V and 5 bases at J, with 11 bases between the two ends. The CDR3 sequence is 14 residues long. Written as DNA, the CDR3 is TGTGCCAGCAGCCAAGGTACCCTGGGGACTGAAGCTTTCTTT. It is translated as CASSQGTLGTEAFF.

This chain joins TRBV27 and TRBJ1-1; D might be TRBD1 (6 bases). The germline V and J ends were trimmed by 3 bases and 4 bases, with 12 bases remaining between them. The CDR3 runs to 14 residues. Germline values: CDR1 MNHEY, CDR2 SMNVEV (reference sequence). In DNA, the CDR3 is TGTGCCAGCAGTTTGGGGGGGCTTGGCACTGAAGCTTTCTTT. The encoded protein is CASSLGGLGTEAFF.

The chain uses TRBV28 and TRBJ1-4; 8 positions match TRBD1. The germline gives CDR1 MDHEN, CDR2 SYDVKM. The CDR3 is made up of 15 amino acids. The junction had 8 bases not matched to a gene; V was cut back by 11 bases and J by 0 bases. CDR3 DNA: TGTGCCGCCAGGACAGGGCAATCAACTAATGAAAAACTGTTTTTT. The encoded protein is CAARTGQSTNEKLFF.

The chain couples TRBV7-6 to TRBJ1-1; a possible D gene is TRBD1 (6 bases). Trimming stripped 4 bases from V and 1 base from J, with 13 bases between. The CDR3 runs to 15 residues. Germline values: CDR1 SGHVS, CDR2 FNYEAQ. The CDR3 DNA reads TGTGCCAGCAGCTACCACAGGGTTGGGAACACTGAAGCTTTCTTT. Translating gives CASSYHRVGNTEAFF.

The chain recombines TRBV28 with TRBJ2-5, with 9 bases fitting TRBD2. V was clipped by 5 bases and J by 5 bases; unmatched bases: 12. The CDR3 has 16 amino acids. CDR1 is MDHEN and CDR2 is SYDVKM in the germline V gene. The CDR3, as DNA: TGTGCCAGCAGTCCAACGGTAGCGGGAGTGACGGAGACCCAGTACTTC. Translating gives CASSPTVAGVTETQYF.